These T cell receptor beta chains were read from a single sample in a study of CD8+ T cells in alopecia areata. TCRdb keeps only in-frame clones here, not all; method: immunoSEQ multiplex PCR. The sample includes around 160,000 clones, around 60% seen only once; the top ten take approximately 15%. The source was CD4+ T cells sorted from blood, collected at week 24, from a patient treated with tofacitinib. Every receptor here comes from a human donor with alopecia areata. CDR3s include the opening cysteine and the closing phenylalanine or tryptophan. The order of the fields is CDR3 protein, CDR3 DNA, J gene, clone size, V gene, D gene. D genes are given only for firm matches. Clone size, where shown, is once, few, many, or a class for clones that have expanded.

cdr3_aa: CASSPQGIPYEQYF; cdr3_nt: TGTGCCAGCTCACCGCAGGGGATTCCCTACGAGCAGTACTTC; j_call: TRBJ2-7; clone_size: .; v_call: TRBV18; d_call: .
cdr3_aa: CSFTPGRGSQETQYF; cdr3_nt: TGCAGCTTCACACCCGGGAGGGGGTCACAAGAGACCCAGTACTTC; j_call: TRBJ2-5; clone_size: few; v_call: TRBV29-1; d_call: TRBD2
cdr3_aa: CASSLRLASESEQYF; cdr3_nt: TGTGCCAGCAGCTTACGGTTGGCAAGTGAGTCCGAGCAGTACTTC; j_call: TRBJ2-7; clone_size: .; v_call: TRBV7-9; d_call: .
cdr3_aa: CASSYSGNRQGYTF; cdr3_nt: TGTGCCAGCAGTTATTCAGGGAATAGGCAGGGCTACACCTTC; j_call: TRBJ1-2; clone_size: .; v_call: TRBV6-5; d_call: .
cdr3_aa: CASMGHSGANVLTF; cdr3_nt: TGTGCCAGCATGGGTCACTCTGGGGCCAACGTCCTGACTTTC; j_call: TRBJ2-6; clone_size: few; v_call: TRBV27; d_call: .
cdr3_aa: CSVAAAGEGEQYF; cdr3_nt: TGCAGCGTTGCCGCGGCGGGGGAGGGAGAGCAGTACTTC; j_call: TRBJ2-7; clone_size: .; v_call: TRBV29-1; d_call: TRBD2
cdr3_aa: CASSQLRGNQPQHF; cdr3_nt: TGTGCCAGCAGCCAATTAAGAGGGAATCAGCCCCAGCATTTT; j_call: TRBJ1-5; clone_size: .; v_call: TRBV16; d_call: .
cdr3_aa: CAWSPNSNEQYF; cdr3_nt: TGTGCCTGGAGTCCGAATTCGAACGAGCAGTACTTC; j_call: TRBJ2-7; clone_size: few; v_call: TRBV30; d_call: .
cdr3_aa: CASSEAAGGRLATQYF; cdr3_nt: TGTGCCAGCAGTGAAGCGGCGGGGGGGCGATTGGCGACCCAGTACTTC; j_call: TRBJ2-5; clone_size: once; v_call: TRBV6-1; d_call: TRBD2
cdr3_aa: CASSVAGGLYNEQFF; cdr3_nt: TGTGCCAGCAGCGTAGCCGGGGGCCTGTACAATGAGCAGTTCTTC; j_call: TRBJ2-1; clone_size: .; v_call: TRBV9; d_call: .
cdr3_aa: CASSARLAGGQDTQYF; cdr3_nt: TGTGCCAGCAGCGCCAGATTAGCGGGGGGGCAAGATACGCAGTATTTT; j_call: TRBJ2-3; clone_size: .; v_call: TRBV9; d_call: TRBD2
cdr3_aa: CAWNNIRDRGGNTIYF; cdr3_nt: TGTGCCTGGAACAATATCAGGGACAGGGGTGGAAACACCATATATTTT; j_call: TRBJ1-3; clone_size: .; v_call: TRBV30; d_call: TRBD1
cdr3_aa: CASSSPNSPLHF; cdr3_nt: TGTGCCAGCAGTTCCCCTAATTCACCCCTCCACTTT; j_call: TRBJ1-6; clone_size: .; v_call: TRBV28; d_call: .
cdr3_aa: CSVPGTTLEKLFF; cdr3_nt: TGCAGCGTTCCCGGGACAACCTTGGAAAAACTGTTTTTT; j_call: TRBJ1-4; clone_size: .; v_call: TRBV29-1; d_call: .
cdr3_aa: CASSSTDRVSAQYF; cdr3_nt: TGTGCCAGCAGCTCCACCGACAGGGTGTCGGCCCAGTACTTC; j_call: TRBJ2-5; clone_size: .; v_call: TRBV11-3; d_call: TRBD1
cdr3_aa: CASSPDRAGANVLTF; cdr3_nt: TGTGCCAGTAGCCCTGACAGGGCTGGGGCCAACGTCCTGACTTTC; j_call: TRBJ2-6; clone_size: .; v_call: TRBV19; d_call: TRBD1
cdr3_aa: CASSLGPTAYNEQFF; cdr3_nt: TGTGCCAGCTCACTTGGCCCTACCGCGTACAATGAGCAGTTCTTC; j_call: TRBJ2-1; clone_size: few; v_call: TRBV18; d_call: .
cdr3_aa: CASSGRTDNNEQFF; cdr3_nt: TGTGCCAGCAGCGGTCGGACGGACAACAATGAGCAGTTCTTC; j_call: TRBJ2-1; clone_size: .; v_call: TRBV13; d_call: .
cdr3_aa: CASSLGVPKRGEETQYF; cdr3_nt: TGTGCCAGCAGCTTGGGGGTGCCTAAGCGTGGGGAAGAGACCCAGTACTTC; j_call: TRBJ2-5; clone_size: few; v_call: TRBV5-4; d_call: .
cdr3_aa: CRLAGVYGYTF; cdr3_nt: TGCAGGCTGGCAGGGGTTTATGGCTACACCTTC; j_call: TRBJ1-2; clone_size: once; v_call: TRBV20-1; d_call: .
cdr3_aa: CSVSRGMGWKETQYF; cdr3_nt: TGCAGCGTGAGCCGGGGTATGGGGTGGAAAGAGACCCAGTACTTC; j_call: TRBJ2-5; clone_size: .; v_call: TRBV29-1; d_call: .
cdr3_aa: CASSYSMGRGETQYF; cdr3_nt: TGTGCCAGCAGTTACTCGATGGGCCGAGGGGAGACCCAGTACTTC; j_call: TRBJ2-5; clone_size: .; v_call: TRBV6-6; d_call: .
cdr3_aa: CATSRDVQGGPPLHF; cdr3_nt: TGTGCCACCAGCAGAGATGTACAGGGGGGTCCACCCCTCCACTTT; j_call: TRBJ1-6; clone_size: .; v_call: TRBV15; d_call: TRBD1
cdr3_aa: CSVLGGIRRNEQFF; cdr3_nt: TGCAGCGTTTTAGGCGGGATCCGGCGAAATGAGCAGTTCTTC; j_call: TRBJ2-1; clone_size: .; v_call: TRBV29-1; d_call: .
cdr3_aa: CASTSYRQQETQYF; cdr3_nt: TGTGCCAGCACCTCTTACAGGCAACAAGAGACCCAGTACTTC; j_call: TRBJ2-5; clone_size: few; v_call: TRBV7-9; d_call: .
cdr3_aa: CASSSASDRVTMKQFF; cdr3_nt: TGTGCCAGCAGTTCAGCCTCGGACAGAGTTACAATGAAGCAGTTCTTC; j_call: TRBJ2-1; clone_size: .; v_call: TRBV27; d_call: .
cdr3_aa: CASSFSGFNTEAFF; cdr3_nt: TGTGCCAGCAGCTTCTCCGGGTTTAACACTGAAGCTTTCTTT; j_call: TRBJ1-1; clone_size: .; v_call: TRBV2; d_call: .
cdr3_aa: CASSLQGIDEQYF; cdr3_nt: TGCGCCAGCTCTCTGCAGGGGATTGACGAGCAGTACTTC; j_call: TRBJ2-7; clone_size: .; v_call: TRBV5-1; d_call: .
cdr3_aa: CASSPRGSGEGTQYF; cdr3_nt: TGTGCCAGCAGTCCCCGAGGTAGCGGGGAAGGTACGCAGTATTTT; j_call: TRBJ2-3; clone_size: .; v_call: TRBV4-2; d_call: TRBD2
cdr3_aa: CAWGLWEKLFF; cdr3_nt: TGTGCCTGGGGGTTATGGGAAAAACTGTTTTTT; j_call: TRBJ1-4; clone_size: .; v_call: TRBV30; d_call: .
cdr3_aa: CSVGWGAYEQYF; cdr3_nt: TGCAGCGTGGGATGGGGGGCCTACGAGCAGTACTTC; j_call: TRBJ2-7; clone_size: .; v_call: TRBV29-1; d_call: .
cdr3_aa: CSVGDRRSYGYTF; cdr3_nt: TGCAGCGTTGGTGACCGACGTTCCTATGGCTACACCTTC; j_call: TRBJ1-2; clone_size: .; v_call: TRBV29-1; d_call: .
cdr3_aa: CASSLPSDPGTDTQYF; cdr3_nt: TGCGCCAGCAGCTTGCCATCGGACCCGGGCACAGATACGCAGTATTTT; j_call: TRBJ2-3; clone_size: .; v_call: TRBV5-1; d_call: .